The entry that follows covers one T cell receptor beta chain sequence. Its target is unknown. The data were taken from a study of response to subunit inactivated influenza vaccine. Study-wide results and caveats: It was suggested by the authors that few new T cells are recruited by each seasonal influenza vaccination.

TCRdb independently ran MiXCR on the RT-PCR reads; one entry per CDR3 protein. The sample yields approximately 700,000 distinct CDR3 sequences, approximately 13% seen once. The receptor's source is a man aged 50 or older who received an inactivated influenza vaccine. The sequenced sample was PBMCs from blood, obtained around 14 days before vaccination.

The CDR3 loop reads CASSHRGPGSTDTQYF. CDR3 sequence (DNA): TGTGCCAGCAGCCACCGAGGGCCGGGGTCCACAGATACGCAGTATTTT. The chain employs TRBV3-1 and TRBJ2-3; perhaps TRBD2 as D (5 bases). With 3 bases removed from V and 2 bases from J, the gap between germline ends came to 15 bases. The CDR3 contains 16 residues. CDR1 is LGHDT, CDR2 YNNKEL, per germline (reference sequence).